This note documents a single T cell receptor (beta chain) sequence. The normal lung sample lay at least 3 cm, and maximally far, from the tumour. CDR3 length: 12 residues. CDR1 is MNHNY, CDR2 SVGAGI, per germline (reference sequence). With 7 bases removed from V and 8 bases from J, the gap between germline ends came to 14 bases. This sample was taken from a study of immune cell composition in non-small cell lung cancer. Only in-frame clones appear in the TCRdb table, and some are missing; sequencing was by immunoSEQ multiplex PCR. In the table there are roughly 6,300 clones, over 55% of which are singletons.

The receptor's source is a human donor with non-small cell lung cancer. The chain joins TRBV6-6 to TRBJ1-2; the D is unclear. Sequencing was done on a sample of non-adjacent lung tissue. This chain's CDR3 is CASNGGQFGYTF. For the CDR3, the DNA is TGTGCCAGCAATGGCGGCCAGTTCGGCTACACCTTC.